The rows below give T cell receptor beta chains drawn from one sample of a study of multiple sclerosis patients with progressive multifocal leukoencephalopathy. Generated by immunoSEQ multiplex PCR, the TCRdb table keeps only in-frame clones and is missing some. The sample lists 25,000 to 35,000 clones; approximately 85% were seen once. Sample: PBMCs, taken from a patient treated with natalizumab. The receptors were sampled from a woman aged 25 to 39 with progressive multifocal leukoencephalopathy. Both conserved end residues are part of each CDR3. A D gene is named only where the DNA matches it firmly. Size is omitted from some rows. Given values are once, few, many or a class for expanded clones.

d_gene,abundance,j_gene,v_gene,CDR3aa,CDR3nt
.,.,TRBJ1-5,TRBV7-9,CASSLGANQPQHF,TGTGCCAGCAGCTTAGGAGCCAATCAGCCCCAGCATTTT
.,once,TRBJ2-3,TRBV7-9,CASSSSGEDTQYF,TGTGCCAGCAGCTCCTCAGGGGAAGATACGCAGTATTTT
.,once,TRBJ1-5,TRBV7-8,CASSLRIQGTQPQHF,TGTGCCAGCAGCTTGAGGATACAGGGAACTCAGCCCCAGCATTTT
TRBD1,few,TRBJ1-2,TRBV6-4,CASRGTGDVPFYGYTF,TGTGCCAGCAGGGGGACAGGGGATGTTCCGTTCTATGGCTACACCTTC
.,.,TRBJ1-5,TRBV7-3,CASSLSRAVNQPQHF,TGTGCCAGCAGCTTAAGCCGGGCCGTCAATCAGCCCCAGCATTTT
.,.,TRBJ1-6,TRBV2,CASTRVTLKSPLHF,TGTGCCAGCACTCGAGTGACGCTTAAGTCACCCCTCCACTTT
.,.,TRBJ1-5,TRBV4-1,CASSQARGSNQPQHF,TGCGCCAGCAGCCAAGCCAGGGGTAGCAATCAGCCCCAGCATTTT
.,.,TRBJ2-7,TRBV18,CASSPRGTASYEQYF,TGTGCCAGCTCACCACGAGGGACTGCCTCCTACGAGCAGTACTTC
.,.,TRBJ1-1,TRBV5-1,CASRQGSGNTEAFF,TGCGCCAGCAGGCAGGGTTCAGGGAACACTGAAGCTTTCTTT
.,.,TRBJ2-7,TRBV4-1,CASSQDLGPQRKGEQYF,TGCGCCAGCAGCCAAGATCTAGGACCTCAGCGGAAAGGGGAGCAGTACTTC
.,medium-sized,TRBJ1-6,TRBV5-1,CASSLVGRDNSPLHF,TGCGCCAGCAGCTTGGTAGGGCGGGATAATTCACCCCTCCACTTT
.,.,TRBJ1-5,TRBV6-1,CASTRGNDNQPQHF,TGTGCCAGTACACGGGGGAATGACAATCAGCCCCAGCATTTT
.,once,TRBJ1-1,TRBV5-1,CASRQGSLLNTEAFF,TGCGCCAGCAGGCAGGGGAGCCTTTTGAACACTGAAGCTTTCTTT
.,.,TRBJ2-3,TRBV19,CASRLPGAAGSTDTQYF,TGTGCCAGTAGACTTCCAGGGGCCGCGGGCTCCACAGATACGCAGTATTTT
.,.,TRBJ1-1,TRBV30,CAWSVRSGVRAFF,TGTGCCTGGAGTGTACGAAGTGGGGTAAGAGCTTTCTTT
TRBD1,.,TRBJ1-1,TRBV6-5,CASSSGQGGEAFF,TGTGCCAGCAGTTCGGGACAGGGGGGTGAAGCTTTCTTT
.,.,TRBJ2-7,TRBV11-3,CASSSGIGQAKEQYF,TGTGCCAGCAGCTCAGGAATTGGACAAGCCAAGGAGCAGTACTTC
.,.,TRBJ1-2,TRBV19,CASSIDGTGLYGYTF,TGTGCCAGTAGTATAGATGGCACAGGCCTCTATGGCTACACCTTC
TRBD1,.,TRBJ2-2,TRBV9,CASSDRTGGAGELFF,TGTGCCAGCAGCGACCGGACAGGGGGCGCCGGGGAGCTGTTTTTT
.,.,TRBJ2-5,TRBV10-3,CATQTTGSGETQYF,TGTGCCACCCAAACCACAGGGTCTGGAGAGACCCAGTACTTC
.,.,TRBJ2-5,TRBV4-3,CASSQGKGETQYF,TGCGCCAGCAGCCAAGGAAAGGGAGAGACCCAGTACTTC
.,few,TRBJ1-5,TRBV28,CASKLTWTVNQPQHF,TGTGCCAGCAAGTTGACTTGGACAGTCAATCAGCCCCAGCATTTT
.,.,TRBJ2-3,TRBV5-1,CASSLGRTDTQYF,TGCGCCAGCAGCTTGGGCCGCACAGATACGCAGTATTTT
.,.,TRBJ1-6,TRBV7-2,CASSSQGTANSPLHF,TGTGCCAGCAGCTCTCAGGGGACGGCCAATTCACCCCTCCACTTT
.,.,TRBJ2-3,TRBV15,CATREGGKGRTDTQYF,TGTGCCACCAGGGAGGGGGGAAAAGGGCGGACAGATACGCAGTATTTT
.,few,TRBJ1-6,TRBV5-3,CARSLAPCYSPLHF,TGTGCCAGAAGCTTGGCCCCTTGTTATTCACCCCTCCACTTT
.,.,TRBJ1-6,TRBV30,CAWRGQGSDSPLHF,TGTGCCTGGAGGGGGCAGGGATCGGATTCACCCCTCCACTTT
.,.,TRBJ1-3,TRBV11-2,CASSFWINSGNTIYF,TGTGCCAGCAGCTTCTGGATCAACTCTGGAAACACCATATATTTT
TRBD2,.,TRBJ2-2,TRBV2,CASSEGLAGGNTGELFF,TGTGCCAGCAGTGAGGGTCTAGCGGGAGGGAACACCGGGGAGCTGTTTTTT
.,.,TRBJ1-6,TRBV5-5,CASSLLRDNSPLHF,TGTGCCAGCAGCTTGTTGCGGGATAATTCACCCCTCCACTTT
.,few,TRBJ1-5,TRBV2,CASSDYGGAVHF,TGTGCCAGCAGTGACTACGGGGGGGCCGTGCATTTT
TRBD1,.,TRBJ1-6,TRBV7-8,CASSLFAGQGALYF,TGTGCCAGCAGCTTATTTGCGGGACAGGGGGCTCTCTACTTT
.,.,TRBJ1-2,TRBV9,CASGDSDTSYGYTF,TGTGCCAGCGGGGACTCCGACACGAGCTATGGCTACACCTTC
.,once,TRBJ2-5,TRBV11-2,CASSLLQVQETQYF,TGTGCCAGCAGCTTATTACAGGTCCAAGAGACCCAGTACTTC
TRBD1,.,TRBJ2-2,TRBV18,CASSPRGTGGSTGELFF,TGTGCCAGCTCACCAAGGGGAACAGGGGGAAGCACCGGGGAGCTGTTTTTT
TRBD1,.,TRBJ1-1,TRBV28,CASSSQNRGLGAFF,TGTGCCAGCAGCTCCCAGAACAGGGGTTTGGGGGCTTTCTTT
.,.,TRBJ2-7,TRBV4-1,CASSQAHSGQGEQYF,TGCGCCAGCAGCCAAGCCCACTCGGGTCAGGGCGAGCAGTACTTC
.,.,TRBJ2-5,TRBV19,CASSIGAGPKGGETQYF,TGTGCCAGTAGTATTGGGGCGGGCCCCAAAGGGGGAGAGACCCAGTACTTC
.,.,TRBJ2-3,TRBV19,CASSDLYTQYF,TGTGCCAGTAGTGATCTGTATACGCAGTATTTT
TRBD1,.,TRBJ1-3,TRBV10-3,CAIRTGRDTIYF,TGTGCCATTCGGACAGGGAGGGACACCATATATTTT
TRBD1,.,TRBJ2-6,TRBV19,CASSPNRGGLANVLTF,TGTGCCAGTAGTCCTAACAGGGGCGGTTTGGCCAACGTCCTGACTTTC